This TCR beta chain was sequenced during a study of blood T cell repertoires in COVID-19. Across the study: The cDNA or gDNA used as material had been derived from T cells, B-cell-depleted T cells, or PBMCs.

Everyone who took part was about 18 to 90 years old, and they came from 20 to 25 US areas. Cohort allocation depended upon clinical history that participants reported. Recovered Cohort 3 donors showed two negative PCRs, clearance, or symptom resolution. This clone showed up just once. TCRdb's copy holds only in-frame clones and misses some; the assay was immunoSEQ multiplex PCR. The sample contains about 240,000 clones, around 89% of which appear only once. Source material: PBMCs or T cells enriched from blood (not recorded which). The receptor was derived from a woman in her twenties or thirties who had recovered from COVID-19.

The CDR3 is CASSLSGLNFNEQFF. The CDR3 nucleotides are TGTGCCAGCAGTTTATCGGGACTTAACTTCAATGAGCAGTTCTTC. The chain carries TRBV28 and TRBJ2-1; perhaps TRBD2 as D (6 bases). The germline V gene encodes CDR1 MDHEN and CDR2 SYDVKM. Trimming cost V 1 base and J 6 bases, with 13 bases left between them. The CDR3 covers 15 residues.